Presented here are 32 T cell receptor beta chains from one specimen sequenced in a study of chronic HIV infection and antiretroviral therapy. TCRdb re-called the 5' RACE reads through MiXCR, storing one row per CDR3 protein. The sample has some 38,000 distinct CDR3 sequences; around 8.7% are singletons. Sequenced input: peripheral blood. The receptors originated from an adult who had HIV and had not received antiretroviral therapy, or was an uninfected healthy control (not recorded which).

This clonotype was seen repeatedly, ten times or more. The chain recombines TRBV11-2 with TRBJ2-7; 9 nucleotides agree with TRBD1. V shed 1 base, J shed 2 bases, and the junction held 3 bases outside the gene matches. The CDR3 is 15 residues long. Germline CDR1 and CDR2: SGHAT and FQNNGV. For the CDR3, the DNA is TGTGCCAGCAGCTTAGTTGGGACAGGGACCTACGAGCAGTACTTC. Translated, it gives CASSLVGTGTYEQYF.

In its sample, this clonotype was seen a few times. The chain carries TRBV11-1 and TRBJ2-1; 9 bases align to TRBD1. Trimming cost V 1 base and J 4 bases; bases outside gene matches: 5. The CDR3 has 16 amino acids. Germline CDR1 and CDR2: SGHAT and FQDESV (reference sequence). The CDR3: CASSLVGGQGYNEQFF. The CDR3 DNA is TGTGCCAGCAGCTTAGTCGGGGGACAGGGTTACAATGAGCAGTTCTTC.

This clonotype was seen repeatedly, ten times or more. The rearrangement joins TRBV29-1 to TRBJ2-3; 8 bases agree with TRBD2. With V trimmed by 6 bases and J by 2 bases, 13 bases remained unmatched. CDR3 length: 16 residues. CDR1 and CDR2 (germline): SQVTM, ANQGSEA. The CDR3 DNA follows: TGCAGCGTCCGGTTGGTCGCCGGGAGGGCCACAGATACGCAGTATTTT. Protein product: CSVRLVAGRATDTQYF.

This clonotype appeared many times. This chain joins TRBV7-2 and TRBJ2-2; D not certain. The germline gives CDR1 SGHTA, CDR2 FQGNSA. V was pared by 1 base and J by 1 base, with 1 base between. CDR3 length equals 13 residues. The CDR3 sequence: CASSLGNTGELFF. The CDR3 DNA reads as TGTGCCAGCAGCTTAGGGAACACCGGGGAGCTGTTTTTT.

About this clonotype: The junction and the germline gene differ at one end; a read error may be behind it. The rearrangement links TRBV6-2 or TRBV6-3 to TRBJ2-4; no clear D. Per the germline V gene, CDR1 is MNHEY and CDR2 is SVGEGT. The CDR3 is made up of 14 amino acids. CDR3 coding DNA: TGTGTCAGCAGTTACTCCCTTATAGAGAACATTCAGTACTTC. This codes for CVSSYSLIENIQYF.

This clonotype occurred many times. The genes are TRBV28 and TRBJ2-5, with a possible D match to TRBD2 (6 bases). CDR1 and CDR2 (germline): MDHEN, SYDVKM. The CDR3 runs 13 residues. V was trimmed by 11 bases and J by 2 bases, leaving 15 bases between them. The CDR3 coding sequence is TGTGCCGTTAGCGGAGACTCACAAGAGACCCAGTACTTC. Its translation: CAVSGDSQETQYF.

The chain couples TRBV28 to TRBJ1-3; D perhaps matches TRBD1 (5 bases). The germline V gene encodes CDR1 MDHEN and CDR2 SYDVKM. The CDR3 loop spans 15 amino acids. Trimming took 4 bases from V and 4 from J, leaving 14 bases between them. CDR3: CASSYSGSRGNTIYF. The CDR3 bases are TGTGCCAGCAGTTACTCAGGGTCTCGCGGAAACACCATATATTTT.

DNA for the CDR3: TGCAGTGCTCCCGGGACAGGGGGTTCGAACACTGAAGCTTTCTTT. It codes for CSAPGTGGSNTEAFF. This chain links TRBV20-1 with TRBJ1-1; 11 bases are a match to TRBD1. The CDR3 extends over 15 amino acids. Germline V gene sequence: CDR1 DFQATT, CDR2 SNEGSKA (reference sequence). With V trimmed by 5 bases and J by 1 base, 6 bases remained unmatched.

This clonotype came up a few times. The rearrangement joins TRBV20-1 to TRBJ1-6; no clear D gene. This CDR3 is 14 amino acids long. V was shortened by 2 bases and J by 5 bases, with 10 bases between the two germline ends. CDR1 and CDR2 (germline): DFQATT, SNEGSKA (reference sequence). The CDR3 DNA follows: TGCAGTGCTAGATGGCCAGCCGATAATTCACCCCTCCACTTT. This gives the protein CSARWPADNSPLHF.

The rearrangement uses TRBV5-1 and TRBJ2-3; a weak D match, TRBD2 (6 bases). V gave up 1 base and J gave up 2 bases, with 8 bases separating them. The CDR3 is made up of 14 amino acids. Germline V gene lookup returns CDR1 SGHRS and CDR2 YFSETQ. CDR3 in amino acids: CASSLSGLTDTQYF. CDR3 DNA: TGCGCCAGCAGCTTGAGCGGGCTCACAGATACGCAGTATTTT.

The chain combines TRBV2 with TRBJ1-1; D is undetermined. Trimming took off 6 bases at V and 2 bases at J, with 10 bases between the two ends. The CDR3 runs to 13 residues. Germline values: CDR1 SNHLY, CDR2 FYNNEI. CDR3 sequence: CASRRAANTEAFF. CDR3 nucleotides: TGTGCCAGCAGACGGGCCGCCAACACTGAAGCTTTCTTT.

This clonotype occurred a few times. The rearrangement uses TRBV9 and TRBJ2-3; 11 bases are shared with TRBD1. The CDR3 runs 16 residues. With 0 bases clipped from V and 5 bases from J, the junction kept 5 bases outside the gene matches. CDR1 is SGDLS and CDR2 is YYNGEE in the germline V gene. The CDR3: CASSVAGTGGVDTQYF. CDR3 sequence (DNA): TGTGCCAGCAGCGTAGCCGGGACAGGGGGAGTAGATACGCAGTATTTT.

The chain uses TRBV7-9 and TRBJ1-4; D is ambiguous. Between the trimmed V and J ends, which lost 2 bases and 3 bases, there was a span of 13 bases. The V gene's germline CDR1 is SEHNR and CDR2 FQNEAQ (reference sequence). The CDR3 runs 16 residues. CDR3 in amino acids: CASSLRTNTANEKLFF. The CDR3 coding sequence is TGTGCCAGCAGCTTAAGGACGAACACGGCTAATGAAAAACTGTTTTTT.

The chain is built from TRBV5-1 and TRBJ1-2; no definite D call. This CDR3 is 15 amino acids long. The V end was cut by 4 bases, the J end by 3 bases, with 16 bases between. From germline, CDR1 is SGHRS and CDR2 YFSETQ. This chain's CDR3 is CASSVHRAADYGYTF. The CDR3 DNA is TGCGCCAGCAGCGTCCATAGAGCAGCTGACTATGGCTACACCTTC. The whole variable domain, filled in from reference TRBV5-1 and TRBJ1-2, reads KAGVTQTPRYLIKTRGQQVTLSCSPISGHRSVSWYQQTPGQGLQFLFEYFSETQRNKGNFPGRFSGRQFSNSRSEMNVSTLELGDSALYLCASSVHRAADYGYTFGSGTRLTVV.

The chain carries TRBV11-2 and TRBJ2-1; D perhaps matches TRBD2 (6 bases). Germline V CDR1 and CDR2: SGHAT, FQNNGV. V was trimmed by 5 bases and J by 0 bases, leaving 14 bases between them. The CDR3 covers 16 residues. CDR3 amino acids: CASSEGTRSSYNEQFF. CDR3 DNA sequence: TGTGCCAGCAGCGAGGGGACTCGCAGCTCCTACAATGAGCAGTTCTTC.

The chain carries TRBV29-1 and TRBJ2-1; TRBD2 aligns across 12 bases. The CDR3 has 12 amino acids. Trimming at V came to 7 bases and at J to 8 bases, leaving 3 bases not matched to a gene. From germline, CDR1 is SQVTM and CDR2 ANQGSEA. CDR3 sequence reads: CSGRLAGDEQFF. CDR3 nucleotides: TGCAGCGGCAGACTAGCGGGAGATGAGCAGTTCTTC.

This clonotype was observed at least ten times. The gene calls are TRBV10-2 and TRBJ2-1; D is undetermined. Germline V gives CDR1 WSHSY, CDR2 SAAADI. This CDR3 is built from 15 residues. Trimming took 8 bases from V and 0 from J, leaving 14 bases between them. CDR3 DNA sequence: TGCGCCAGCGCGATGGGGATCAGCTCCTACAATGAGCAGTTCTTC. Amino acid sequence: CASAMGISSYNEQFF.

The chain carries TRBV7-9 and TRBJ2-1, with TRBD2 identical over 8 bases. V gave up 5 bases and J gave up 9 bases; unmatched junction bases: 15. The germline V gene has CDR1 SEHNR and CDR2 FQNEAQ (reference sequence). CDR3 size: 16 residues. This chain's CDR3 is CASSPSLSGGPIEQFF. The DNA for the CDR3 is TGTGCCAGCAGCCCAAGCCTTTCGGGAGGGCCCATTGAGCAGTTCTTC.

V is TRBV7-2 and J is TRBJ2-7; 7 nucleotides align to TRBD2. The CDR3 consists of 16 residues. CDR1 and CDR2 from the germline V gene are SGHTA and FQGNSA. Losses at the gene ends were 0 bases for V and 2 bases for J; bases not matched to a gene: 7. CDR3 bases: TGTGCCAGCAGCTTAGCGGCCAGCAGCGGGACCTACGAGCAGTACTTC. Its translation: CASSLAASSGTYEQYF.

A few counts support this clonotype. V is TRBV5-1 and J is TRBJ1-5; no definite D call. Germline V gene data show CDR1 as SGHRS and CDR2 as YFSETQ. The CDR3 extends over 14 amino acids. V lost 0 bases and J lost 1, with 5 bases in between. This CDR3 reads CASSLDPSNQPQHF. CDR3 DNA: TGCGCCAGCAGCTTGGATCCCAGCAATCAGCCCCAGCATTTT.

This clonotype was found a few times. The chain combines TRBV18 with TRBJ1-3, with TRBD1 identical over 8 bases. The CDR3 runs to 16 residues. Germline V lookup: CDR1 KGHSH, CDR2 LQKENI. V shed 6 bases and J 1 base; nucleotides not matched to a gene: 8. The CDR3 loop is CASSHDRGTSGNTIYF. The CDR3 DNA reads TGTGCCAGCTCGCACGACAGGGGAACTTCTGGAAACACCATATATTTT.

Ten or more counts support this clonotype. CDR3 in DNA: TGTGCCAGCAGTGAAAACTCAGGGGATAATTCACCCCTCCACTTT. It translates to CASSENSGDNSPLHF. The genes are TRBV2 and TRBJ1-6; D might be TRBD1 (6 bases). Germline V lookup: CDR1 SNHLY, CDR2 FYNNEI. The CDR3 loop spans 15 amino acids. Trimming took off 2 bases at V and 5 bases at J, with 10 bases between the two ends.

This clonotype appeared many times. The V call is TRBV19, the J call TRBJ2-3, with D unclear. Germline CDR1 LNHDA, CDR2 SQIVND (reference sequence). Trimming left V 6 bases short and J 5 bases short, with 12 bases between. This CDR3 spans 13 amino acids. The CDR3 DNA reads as TGTGCCAGTAGGAGGTCAGAGAGAGATACGCAGTATTTT. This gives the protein CASRRSERDTQYF.

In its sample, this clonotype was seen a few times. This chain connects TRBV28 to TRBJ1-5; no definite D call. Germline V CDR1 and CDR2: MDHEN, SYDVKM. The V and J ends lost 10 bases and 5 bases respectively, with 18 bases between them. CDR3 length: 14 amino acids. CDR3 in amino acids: CATLTGRQYQPQHF. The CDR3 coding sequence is TGTGCCACCCTGACTGGACGGCAATATCAGCCCCAGCATTTT.

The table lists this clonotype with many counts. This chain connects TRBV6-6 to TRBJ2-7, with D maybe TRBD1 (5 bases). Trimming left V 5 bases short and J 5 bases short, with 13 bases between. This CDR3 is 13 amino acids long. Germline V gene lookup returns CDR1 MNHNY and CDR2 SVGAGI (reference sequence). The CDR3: CASSERTPHEQYF. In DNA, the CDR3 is TGTGCCAGCAGTGAACGGACACCCCACGAGCAGTACTTC.

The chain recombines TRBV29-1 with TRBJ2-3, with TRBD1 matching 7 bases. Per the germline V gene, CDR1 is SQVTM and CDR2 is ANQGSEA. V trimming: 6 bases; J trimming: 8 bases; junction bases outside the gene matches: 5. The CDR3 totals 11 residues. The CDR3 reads CSVGQIVTQYF. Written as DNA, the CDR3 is TGCAGCGTGGGACAGATTGTTACGCAGTATTTT.

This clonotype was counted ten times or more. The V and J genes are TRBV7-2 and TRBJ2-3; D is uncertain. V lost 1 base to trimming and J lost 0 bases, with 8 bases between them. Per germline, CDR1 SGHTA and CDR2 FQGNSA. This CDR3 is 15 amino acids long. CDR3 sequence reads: CASSLVPTSTDTQYF. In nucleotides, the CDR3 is TGTGCCAGCAGCTTAGTTCCAACCAGCACAGATACGCAGTATTTT.

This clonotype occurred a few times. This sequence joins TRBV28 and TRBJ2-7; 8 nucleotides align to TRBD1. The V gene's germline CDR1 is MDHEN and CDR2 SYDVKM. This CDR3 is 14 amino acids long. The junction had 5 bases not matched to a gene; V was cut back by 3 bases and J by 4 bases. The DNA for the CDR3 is TGTGCCAGCAGTTTCCAGGGGGCGGGGTACGAGCAGTACTTC. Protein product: CASSFQGAGYEQYF.

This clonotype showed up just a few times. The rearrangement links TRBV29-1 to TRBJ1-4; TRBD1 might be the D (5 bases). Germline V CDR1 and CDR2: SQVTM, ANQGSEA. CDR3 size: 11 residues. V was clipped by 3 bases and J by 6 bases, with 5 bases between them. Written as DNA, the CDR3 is TGCAGCGTTGAGACAGATGAAAAACTGTTTTTT. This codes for CSVETDEKLFF. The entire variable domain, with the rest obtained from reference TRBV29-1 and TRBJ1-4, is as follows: SAVISQKPSRDICQRGTSLTIQCQVDSQVTMMFWYRQQPGQSLTLIATANQGSEATYESGFVIDKFPISRPNLTFSTLTVSNMSPEDSSIYLCSVETDEKLFFGSGTQLSVL.

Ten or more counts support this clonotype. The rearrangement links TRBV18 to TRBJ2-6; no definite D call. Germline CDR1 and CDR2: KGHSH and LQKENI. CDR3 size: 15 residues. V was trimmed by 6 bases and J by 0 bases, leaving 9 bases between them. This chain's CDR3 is CASSSALSGANVLTF. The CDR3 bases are TGTGCCAGCTCCTCAGCGCTCTCTGGGGCCAACGTCCTGACTTTC.

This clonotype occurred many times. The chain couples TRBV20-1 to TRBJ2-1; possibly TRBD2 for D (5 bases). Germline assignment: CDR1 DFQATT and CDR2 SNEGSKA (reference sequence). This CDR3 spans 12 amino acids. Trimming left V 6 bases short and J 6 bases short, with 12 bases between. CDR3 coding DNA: TGCAGTGCCGTCACGGGAATCAATGAGCAGTTCTTC. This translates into CSAVTGINEQFF.

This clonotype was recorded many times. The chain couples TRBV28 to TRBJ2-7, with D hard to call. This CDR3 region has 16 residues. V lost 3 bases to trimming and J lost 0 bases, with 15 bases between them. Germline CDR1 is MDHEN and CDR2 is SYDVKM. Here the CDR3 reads CASSFVPGLSSYEQYF. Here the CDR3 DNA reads TGTGCCAGCAGTTTTGTTCCCGGCCTAAGCTCCTACGAGCAGTACTTC.